A selection of T cell receptor beta chains follows, all from one sample in a study of T cell responses to AZD1222 COVID-19 vaccine. Produced via immunoSEQ multiplex PCR; TCRdb's table is partial and in-frame only. The data contain about 130,000 clones, 90% of them seen just once; the ten biggest clones take up 4.4%. This specimen was peripheral blood, taken on day 0 of MenACWY control vaccination. Source of these receptors: an adult in good health. Each CDR3 is given with its conserved first and last residue. Fields, in order: J gene, V gene, CDR3 protein.

TRBJ2-1,TRBV3-1/TRBV3-2,CASSARTSSSYNEQFF
TRBJ2-6,TRBV27,CASSLSGANVLTF
TRBJ2-1,TRBV6-1,CASSEAGGSYNEQFF
TRBJ2-1,TRBV24-1,CATKGDRGGNEQFF
TRBJ2-3,TRBV5-4,CASSFSGSLDTQYF
TRBJ2-1,TRBV7-3,CASSLSLAASSAEQFF
TRBJ1-1,TRBV5-6,CASSLLSGQWNTEAFF
TRBJ1-3,TRBV6-5,CASSYDRHSGNTIYF
TRBJ1-1,TRBV3-1/TRBV3-2,CASSRESQRVNTEAFF
TRBJ2-7,TRBV7-9,CASSLDGTGTYEQYF
TRBJ2-2,TRBV9,CASSVAPRANTGELFF
TRBJ1-4,TRBV4-1,CASSQEPVNEKLFF
TRBJ2-7,TRBV5-1,CASSLTGYEQYF
TRBJ1-2,TRBV6-5,CASSYGGVGYGYTF
TRBJ1-5,TRBV5-5,CASSLFGDQPQHF
TRBJ1-2,TRBV3-1/TRBV3-2,CASSHPDRQRNYGYTF
TRBJ1-5,TRBV19,CASSIGDRVPLQPQHF
TRBJ1-5,TRBV5-1,CASSLASTGLRNQPQHF
TRBJ1-1,TRBV6-4,CASSVGPWDTEAFF
TRBJ2-7,TRBV5-1,CASSLDPGWSEQYF
TRBJ2-5,TRBV29-1,CSVKGQVETQYF
TRBJ1-3,TRBV28,CASSSWQLRSGNTIYF
TRBJ1-1,TRBV19,CASRSPGQPNTEAFF
TRBJ1-5,TRBV19,CASSIVRVSNQPQHF
TRBJ1-1,TRBV7-9,CASSLGQGAGLTEAFF
TRBJ1-6,TRBV6-5,CASTTPGSPLHF
TRBJ1-3,TRBV28,CASSDNSGNTIYF
TRBJ1-2,TRBV11-2,CASSLGWATNYGYTF
TRBJ1-1,TRBV29-1,CSVEANPQAFF
TRBJ1-6,TRBV28,CASSLLSNNSPLHF
TRBJ1-1,TRBV19,CASSRNPTVDTEAFF
TRBJ1-4,TRBV2,CASRRELEKLFF
TRBJ1-1,TRBV4-1,CASSQDPPGGSGEAFF
TRBJ2-7,TRBV27,CASSLASTGGGYEQYF
TRBJ2-5,TRBV5-1,CASSTTGTGETQYF
TRBJ1-4,TRBV7-9,CASAMGVANEKLFF
TRBJ1-6,TRBV28,CASRGPNSPLHF
TRBJ2-2,TRBV27,CASRLDRFTGELFF
TRBJ1-1,TRBV5-4,CASSLLGADAEAFF
TRBJ2-1,TRBV6-2/TRBV6-3,CASSYLAGGYNEQFF
TRBJ2-5,TRBV7-2,CASSLVGLAETQYF
TRBJ2-2,TRBV29-1,CSVERTGYTGELFF
TRBJ2-2,TRBV3-1/TRBV3-2,CASSQDPLAGGSRAGELFF
TRBJ1-5,TRBV29-1,CSVGDRGRQPQHF
TRBJ2-5,TRBV21-1,CASSKERTSGVQETQYF
TRBJ2-7,TRBV15,CATSRVASGTYEQYF
TRBJ2-5,TRBV5-1,CASTTQGGPVETQYF
TRBJ1-2,TRBV7-2,CASRGGDGYGYTF
TRBJ1-5,TRBV28,CASSLAGNPGNQPQHF
TRBJ2-1,TRBV4-3,CASSQDSYSSSYNEQFF
TRBJ2-1,TRBV7-9,CASSLGWGGSYNEQFF
TRBJ2-5,TRBV19,CASTLPGTEQETQYF
TRBJ1-3,TRBV5-4,CASSPDLSGNTIYF
TRBJ2-3,TRBV3-1/TRBV3-2,CASSHTFTSTDTQYF
TRBJ1-5,TRBV19,CASSIGRHSNQPQHF
TRBJ2-5,TRBV3-1/TRBV3-2,CASSQVVRTQYF
TRBJ1-6,TRBV19,CASSITPPGRGHSPLHF
TRBJ2-3,TRBV9,CASRNPHSGTSDTQYF